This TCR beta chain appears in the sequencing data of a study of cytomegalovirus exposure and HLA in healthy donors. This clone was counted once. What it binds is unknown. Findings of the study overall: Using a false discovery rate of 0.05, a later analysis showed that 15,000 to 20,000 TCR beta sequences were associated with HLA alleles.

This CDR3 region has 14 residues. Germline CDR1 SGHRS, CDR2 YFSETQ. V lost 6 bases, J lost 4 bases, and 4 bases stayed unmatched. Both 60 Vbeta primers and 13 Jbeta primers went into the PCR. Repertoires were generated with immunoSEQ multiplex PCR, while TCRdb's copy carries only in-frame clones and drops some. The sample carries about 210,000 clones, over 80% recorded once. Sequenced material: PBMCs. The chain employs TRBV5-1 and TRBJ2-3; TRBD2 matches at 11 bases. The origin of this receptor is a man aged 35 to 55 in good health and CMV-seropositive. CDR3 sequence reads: CASNGLAGSDTQYF. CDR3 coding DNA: TGCGCCAGCAACGGACTAGCGGGTTCAGATACGCAGTATTTT.